The T cell receptor beta chain described here comes from a study of blood T cell repertoires in COVID-19 (dated by TCRdb to 2020 to 2021). Study-level background: The collaborator samples originated in the United States, Italy and Spain and spanned the acute and convalescent phases of COVID-19. Samples were obtained from the ongoing ImmuneRACE study (first 160 participants) and from some 1,200 subjects provided by 6 global collaborators. A de-identified subject ID, COVID-19 status, age in years and sex were almost always included in the sample metadata. Deeply sampled blood TCRbeta repertoires from subjects exposed to, actively infected with, or recovered from COVID-19 were included in the dataset. A freely available public database, intended as a resource for researchers studying the immune response to SARS-CoV-2, is where the repertoires were released. Where HLA class I and class II types were available, the types were taken from metadata supplied by the sample provider, not from assay-based typing. The prospective study material was composed of cDNA or gDNA derived from T cells, B-cell-depleted T cells, or PBMCs. Overall results and qualifications from the work: Clinical and demographic metadata were provided uncurated, with the amount varying by source and participant.

From the cysteine up to the phenylalanine, the CDR3 has a length of 13 residues. Only the CDR3 part of the read is kept: 39 bases, read in frame from the first base. CDR1 and CDR2, per the germline V gene, are ENHRY and SYGVKD. V lost 6 bases and J lost 7 bases, and the count of bases not matched to a germline gene is 6. This clone was seen a handful of times. Its cognate antigen has yet to be identified. No per-base quality is available; no much larger clone lies one base away. In the prospective study, participants were about 18 to 95 years old, resided in about two dozen geographic areas of the United States, and were enrolled through a virtual design. In the prospective study, cohorts were assigned on the basis of participant-reported clinical history obtained from a screening survey and a study questionnaire. A participant counted as exposed if, within 2 weeks of entering the study, that participant had been in contact with someone who had a PCR-confirmed or clinician-diagnosed COVID-19 case. Mobile phlebotomists in the prospective study collected whole blood, serum and a nasopharyngeal or oropharyngeal swab from every participant. Additional blood draws and questionnaires over an approximately two-month period could optionally be provided by prospective study participants. Prospective study blood samples were shipped either frozen or at room temperature before DNA extraction.

The immunoSEQ Assay, a bias-controlled multiplex PCR, was used to amplify TCRbeta CDR3 regions from genomic DNA. Turning to the authors' computational methods: Within the assay, amplification of reference gene primers was used to estimate how many nucleated cells each sample contained. To quantify the absolute abundance of each unique TCRbeta CDR3 rearrangement, sequence reads were collapsed and filtered. Productive Simpson clonality was computed per sample as the square root of Simpson's diversity index over productive rearrangements. In TCRdb, the immuneACCESS table is reduced to in-frame sequences with V and J assigned. These tables do not hold every clone; where another copy was compared, an unresolved V gene accounts for under half, and the others remain unexplained. That table supplies the V and J calls and clone size; D and trimming were determined from the DNA. This sample gives about 140,000 clones in total; roughly 80% of them show up just once. The top ten clonotypes cover 1.6% of the sample.

Sequenced input: PBMCs or T cells enriched from blood (not recorded which). This receptor was identified in a woman under 30 who had been exposed to COVID-19. The rearrangement joined TRBV10-3 to TRBJ1-2; 9 nucleotides in the junction match TRBD1. CDR3 region: CAISWTGDSGYTF. Here is the DNA: TGTGCCATCAGCTGGACAGGGGATAGTGGCTACACCTTC.